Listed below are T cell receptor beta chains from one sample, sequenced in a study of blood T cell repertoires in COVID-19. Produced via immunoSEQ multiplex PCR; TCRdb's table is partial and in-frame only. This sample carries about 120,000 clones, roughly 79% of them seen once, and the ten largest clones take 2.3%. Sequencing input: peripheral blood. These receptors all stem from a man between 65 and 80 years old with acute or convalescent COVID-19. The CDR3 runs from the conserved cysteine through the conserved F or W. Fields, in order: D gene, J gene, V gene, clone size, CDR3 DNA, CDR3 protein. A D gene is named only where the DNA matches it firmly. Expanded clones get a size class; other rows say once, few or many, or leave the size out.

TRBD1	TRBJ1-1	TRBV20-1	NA	TGCAGTGCTGTACAGGGGGTGCTGGCTTTCTTT	CSAVQGVLAFF
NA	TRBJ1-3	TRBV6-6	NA	TGTGCCAGCAGTTACTCGAGCTCTGGAAACACCATATATTTT	CASSYSSSGNTIYF
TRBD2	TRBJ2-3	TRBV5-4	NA	TGTGCCAGCAGACCTCTAGCGGGGGGGTCCGATACGCAGTATTTT	CASRPLAGGSDTQYF
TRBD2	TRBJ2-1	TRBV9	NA	TGTGCCAGCAGCACGCGGGGGGCCTACAATGAGCAGTTCTTC	CASSTRGAYNEQFF
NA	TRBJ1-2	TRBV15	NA	TGTGCCACCAGCAGAGATGGAGGGTATGGCTACACCTTC	CATSRDGGYGYTF
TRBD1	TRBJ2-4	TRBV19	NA	TGTGCCAGTAGTCCCCAGGGGGTGGCCCACAAAAACATTCAGTACTTC	CASSPQGVAHKNIQYF
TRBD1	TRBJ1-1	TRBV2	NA	TGTGCCAGCAGTCCTTACGACAGGGTGGGCACTGAAGCTTTCTTT	CASSPYDRVGTEAFF
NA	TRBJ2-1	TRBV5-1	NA	TGCGCCAGCAGGGCGGAAGTTTCTAGCTCCTACAATGAGCAGTTCTTC	CASRAEVSSSYNEQFF
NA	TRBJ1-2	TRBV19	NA	TGTGCCAGTATTCCAGGCTCCCCAGGGAATGGCTACACCTTC	CASIPGSPGNGYTF
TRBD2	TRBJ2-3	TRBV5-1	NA	TGCGCCAGCAGCTTGGTACGGGGGGGCGACACAGATACGCAGTATTTT	CASSLVRGGDTDTQYF
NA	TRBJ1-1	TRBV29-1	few	TGCAGCGCTCGACAGACGAACACTGAAGCTTTCTTT	CSARQTNTEAFF
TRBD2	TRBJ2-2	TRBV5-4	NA	TGTGCCAGCACTTCAGCGGGGGGCCCAAGGGAGCTGTTTTTT	CASTSAGGPRELFF
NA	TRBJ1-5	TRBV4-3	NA	TGCGCCAGCAGCCAATACCCAGGGTCGGATCAGCCCCAGCATTTT	CASSQYPGSDQPQHF
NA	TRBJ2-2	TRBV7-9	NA	TGTGCCAGCAGCTTAGTTAGGGGGATGAACACCGGGGAGCTGTTTTTT	CASSLVRGMNTGELFF
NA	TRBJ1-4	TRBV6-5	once	TGTGCCAGCAGATTGGGGGGGGTCGGAAATGAAAAACTGTTTTTT	CASRLGGVGNEKLFF
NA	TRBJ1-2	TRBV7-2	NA	TGTGCCAGCAGCTTAGGCTCGACAGCCGCCTATGGCTACACCTTC	CASSLGSTAAYGYTF
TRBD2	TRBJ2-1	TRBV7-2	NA	TGTGCCAGCAGCTTAGTTGGCGGGGGTTCCTCTCGTGAGCAGTTCTTC	CASSLVGGGSSREQFF
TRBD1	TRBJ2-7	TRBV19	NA	TGTGCCAGTCGCGCGGGACAGGCCTACGAGCAGTACTTC	CASRAGQAYEQYF
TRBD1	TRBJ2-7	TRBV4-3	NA	TGCGCCAGCAGCCAAGAGGGACAGGCCGGTTCCCACGAGCAGTACTTC	CASSQEGQAGSHEQYF
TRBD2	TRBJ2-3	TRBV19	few	TGTGCCAGTAGTCCCGGTGGTAGCGGGGGCACCAGGAATACGCAGTATTTT	CASSPGGSGGTRNTQYF
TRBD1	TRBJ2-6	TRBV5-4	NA	TGTGCCAGCAGAGCGACAGGGATCGACAACGTCCTGACTTTC	CASRATGIDNVLTF
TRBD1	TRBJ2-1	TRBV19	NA	TGTGCCAGTAGTGGGCAGGGGGTTTACAATGAGCAGTTCTTC	CASSGQGVYNEQFF
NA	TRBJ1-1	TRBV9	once	TGTGCCAGCAGCGTAGACACGGGATCCACTGAAGCTTTCTTT	CASSVDTGSTEAFF
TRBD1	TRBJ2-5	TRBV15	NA	TGTGCCACCAGCAGCATGGGACAGGCTATCCACCAAGAGACCCAGTACTTC	CATSSMGQAIHQETQYF
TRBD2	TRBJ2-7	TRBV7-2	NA	TGTGCCAGCAGCTCCACTAGCGGGGGTGTCTACGAGCAGTACTTC	CASSSTSGGVYEQYF
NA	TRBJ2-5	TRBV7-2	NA	TGTGCCAGCAGCCAAAGGGGGGGGCCCGTCCTCCAAGAGACCCAGTACTTC	CASSQRGGPVLQETQYF
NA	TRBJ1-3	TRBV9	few	TGTGCCAGCAGCCCCCAGTTAGGGAGGGGAAACACCATATATTTT	CASSPQLGRGNTIYF
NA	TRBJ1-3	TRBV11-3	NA	TGTGCCAGCAGCCCCACGGGTCCCTCTGGAAACACCATATATTTT	CASSPTGPSGNTIYF
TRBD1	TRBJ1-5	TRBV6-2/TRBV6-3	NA	TGTGCCAGCAGTTACACCGGGACAGGGGTCGCAACCAATCAGCCCCAGCATTTT	CASSYTGTGVATNQPQHF
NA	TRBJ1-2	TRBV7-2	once	TGTGCCAGCAGCTTACTGGACTACTATGGCTACACCTTC	CASSLLDYYGYTF
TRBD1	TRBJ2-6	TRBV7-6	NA	TGTGCCAGCAGCCCTGGTTGGGGCCAGGGGGCAGGTGCTGGGGCCAACGTCCTGACTTTC	CASSPGWGQGAGAGANVLTF
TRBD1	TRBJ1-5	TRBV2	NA	TGTGCCAGCAGGGGCCAGGGGGTTCGGAATCAGCCCCAGCATTTT	CASRGQGVRNQPQHF
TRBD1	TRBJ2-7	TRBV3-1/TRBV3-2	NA	TGTGCCAGCAGCCCCTCCCCGGGACAGGGAGCCTACGAGCAGTACTTC	CASSPSPGQGAYEQYF
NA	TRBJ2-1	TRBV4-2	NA	TGTGCCAGCAGCCCGAGGTTATTTGAGAACAATGAGCAGTTCTTC	CASSPRLFENNEQFF
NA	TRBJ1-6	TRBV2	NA	TGTGCCAGCAGTCTACAACACGCTAGCCCTAGGTCACCCCTCCACTTT	CASSLQHASPRSPLHF
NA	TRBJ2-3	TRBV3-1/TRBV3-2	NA	TGTGCCAGCAGCCAAGATTTGGGACTGCGGCAGGGTACGCAGTATTTT	CASSQDLGLRQGTQYF
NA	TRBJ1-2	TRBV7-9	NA	TGTGCCAGCAGCTTAGGGCTTGGCTACACCTTC	CASSLGLGYTF
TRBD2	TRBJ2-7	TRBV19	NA	TGTGCCAGTAGTACTGGACTAGCGGGGGCCCATGAGCAGTACTTC	CASSTGLAGAHEQYF
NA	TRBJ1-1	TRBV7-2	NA	TGTGCCAGCAGCCAATACCGGGGAATGAACACTGAAGCTTTCTTT	CASSQYRGMNTEAFF
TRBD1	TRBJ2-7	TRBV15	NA	TGTGCCACCAGCAGGGACACCGGGACAGCCTACGAGCAGTACTTC	CATSRDTGTAYEQYF
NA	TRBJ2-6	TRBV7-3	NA	TGTGCCAGCAGCTTAAGTTCCAGCTCTGGGGCCAACGTCCTGACTTTC	CASSLSSSSGANVLTF
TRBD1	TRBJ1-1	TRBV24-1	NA	TGTGCCACCAGGGACAGGGAATTGTCTGAAGCTTTCTTT	CATRDRELSEAFF
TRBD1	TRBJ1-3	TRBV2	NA	TGTGCCAGCAGCGGACAGGGTAGTGGAAACACCATATATTTT	CASSGQGSGNTIYF
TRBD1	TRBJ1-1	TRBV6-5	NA	TGTGCCAGCAGCCGGGACAGAGTGAACACTGAAGCTTTCTTT	CASSRDRVNTEAFF
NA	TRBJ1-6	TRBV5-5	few	TGTGCCAGCAGCTTAGGTCAGGGAAATGAGAAATCACCCCTCCACTTT	CASSLGQGNEKSPLHF
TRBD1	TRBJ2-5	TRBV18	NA	TGTGCCAGCTCACCCGGGACAGGGGAGACCCAGTACTTC	CASSPGTGETQYF
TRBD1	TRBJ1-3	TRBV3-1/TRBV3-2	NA	TGTGCCAGCAGCCCAGGACAGGGTGGAAACACCATATATTTT	CASSPGQGGNTIYF
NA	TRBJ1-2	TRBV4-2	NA	TGTGCCAGCAGCCAAGATCACGCAGGCTACTATGGCTACACCTTC	CASSQDHAGYYGYTF
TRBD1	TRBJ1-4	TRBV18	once	TGTGCCAGCTCACTCGACAGGGCTAGGGAAAAACTGTTTTTT	CASSLDRAREKLFF